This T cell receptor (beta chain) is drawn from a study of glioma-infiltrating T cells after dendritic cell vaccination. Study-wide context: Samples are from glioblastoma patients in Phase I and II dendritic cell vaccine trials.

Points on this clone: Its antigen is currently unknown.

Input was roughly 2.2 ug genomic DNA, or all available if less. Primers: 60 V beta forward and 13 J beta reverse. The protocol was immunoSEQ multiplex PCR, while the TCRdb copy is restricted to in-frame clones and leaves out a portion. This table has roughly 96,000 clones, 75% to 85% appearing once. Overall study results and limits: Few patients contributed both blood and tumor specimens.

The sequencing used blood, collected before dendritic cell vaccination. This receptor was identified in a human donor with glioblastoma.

CDR3 nucleotide sequence: TGTGCCAGCAGTTTAAGTAGCGGGGGGTACAATGAGCAGTTCTTC. Its translation: CASSLSSGGYNEQFF. The chain uses TRBV6-5 and TRBJ2-1; 10 bases map to TRBD2. The CDR3 is 15 residues long. After removal of 4 bases from V and 4 bases from J, the junction contained 4 bases not matched to a gene. Germline V gene lookup returns CDR1 MNHEY and CDR2 SVGAGI.